The source of this T cell receptor beta chain is a study of blood T cells in healthy people across ages. Study-wide points: Researchers judged that diversity estimates from one million T cells fell short of true values.

To note about this clonotype: As yet, its antigen is unknown. The junction shows a germline mismatch at one end, possibly a read error.

Primed by a sample-barcoded 5' primer and a J-beta primer mix, a second PCR proceeded for roughly 6 to 12 cycles. TCRdb called the 5' RACE reads again in MiXCR, with one record for every CDR3 protein. The profile shows over 1.5 million distinct CDR3 sequences, around half of them singletons. Germline CDR1 is DFQATT and CDR2 is SNEGSKA (reference sequence). This CDR3 has 13 amino acids. The sequence derives from a middle-aged woman in good health. Source material: blood. The chain couples TRBV20-1 to TRBJ2-6; possibly TRBD1 for D (5 bases). CDR3 sequence: CSAMYSGADVLTF. DNA of the CDR3: TGCAGTGCTATGTACTCTGGGGCCGACGTCCTGACTTTC.